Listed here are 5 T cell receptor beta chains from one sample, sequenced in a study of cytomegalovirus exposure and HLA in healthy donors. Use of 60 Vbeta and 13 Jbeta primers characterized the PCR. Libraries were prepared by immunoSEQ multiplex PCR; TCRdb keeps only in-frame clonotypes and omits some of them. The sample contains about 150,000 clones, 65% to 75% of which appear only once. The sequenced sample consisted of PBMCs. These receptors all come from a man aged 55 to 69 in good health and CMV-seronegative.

CDR3 in amino acids: CASSPTVPYEQYF. CDR3 in DNA: TGTGCCAGCAGCCCGACAGTGCCTTACGAGCAGTACTTC. The chain employs TRBV28 and TRBJ2-5; D might be TRBD1 (5 bases). The end of the DNA fits TRBJ2-7 better, so the J call may be wrong. From germline, CDR1 is MDHEN and CDR2 SYDVKM. CDR3 length equals 13 residues.

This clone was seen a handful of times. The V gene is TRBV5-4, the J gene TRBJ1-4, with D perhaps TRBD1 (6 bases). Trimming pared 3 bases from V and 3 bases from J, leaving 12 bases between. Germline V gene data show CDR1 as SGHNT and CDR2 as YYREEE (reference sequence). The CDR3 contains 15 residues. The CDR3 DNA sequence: TGTGCCAGCAGCTCGGACAGTAACCCTAATGAAAAACTGTTTTTT. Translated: CASSSDSNPNEKLFF.

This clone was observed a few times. The CDR3 spells CASSLARRNYNEQFF. The CDR3 nucleotides read TGTGCCAGCAGCTTAGCGCGGCGGAATTACAATGAGCAGTTCTTC. V is TRBV7-8 and J is TRBJ2-1; D is unresolved. The CDR3 consists of 15 residues. V gave up 0 bases and J gave up 4 bases, with 10 bases separating them. CDR1 and CDR2 (germline): SGHVS, FQNEAQ.

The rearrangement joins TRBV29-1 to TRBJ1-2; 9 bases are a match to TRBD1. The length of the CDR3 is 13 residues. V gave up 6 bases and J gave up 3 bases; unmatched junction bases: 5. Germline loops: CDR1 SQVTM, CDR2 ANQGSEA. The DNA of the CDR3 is TGCAGCGTCACAGGGGGCGAAGACTATGGCTACACCTTC. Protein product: CSVTGGEDYGYTF.

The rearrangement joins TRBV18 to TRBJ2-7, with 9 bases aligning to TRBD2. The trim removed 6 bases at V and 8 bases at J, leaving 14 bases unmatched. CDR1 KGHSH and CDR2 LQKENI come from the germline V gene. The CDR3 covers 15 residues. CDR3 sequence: CASSTLTSGLGQQYF. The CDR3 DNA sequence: TGTGCCAGCTCTACTCTTACTAGCGGGCTAGGGCAGCAGTACTTC.